The 24 T cell receptor beta chains below were found in one sample sequenced in a study of blood T cell repertoires in COVID-19. Profiled with immunoSEQ multiplex PCR; TCRdb holds only in-frame clones, not every one. The repertoire holds 400,000 to 550,000 clones, 87% seen once, with about 2.1% in the top ten. The sequenced material came from PBMCs or T cells enriched from blood (not recorded which). The receptors come from a woman between 18 and 30 years old with acute COVID-19.

The rearrangement joins TRBV29-1 to TRBJ2-1; 9 bases line up with TRBD2. V lost 5 bases and J lost 7; bases outside the gene matches: 12. The CDR3 is 15 residues long. The germline V gene encodes CDR1 SQVTM and CDR2 ANQGSEA. The CDR3 sequence: CSVPEPAGGGNEQFF. The CDR3 DNA sequence: TGCAGCGTTCCTGAGCCAGCGGGAGGAGGTAATGAGCAGTTCTTC.

The V and J genes are TRBV7-8 and TRBJ2-3, with 11 bases identical to TRBD1. Germline V gives CDR1 SGHVS, CDR2 FQNEAQ. The CDR3 sequence is 15 residues long. J gave up 5 bases and V 5 bases, and 6 bases lay outside the gene matches. The DNA for the CDR3 is TGTGCCAGCAGCCCCAGGGACAGGGGGAAAGATACGCAGTATTTT. Translated, it gives CASSPRDRGKDTQYF.

The chain combines TRBV10-2 with TRBJ2-3; unclear D gene. V was shortened by 6 bases and J by 1 base, with 11 bases between the two germline ends. The CDR3 is 14 amino acids. Germline CDR1 WSHSY, CDR2 SAAADI. The CDR3 region has the DNA TGCGCCAGCAGGGGCTTATCAGGCACAGATACGCAGTATTTT. Translating gives CASRGLSGTDTQYF.

The chain employs TRBV5-4 and TRBJ2-2; the match to TRBD2 covers 8 bases. The V gene end was trimmed by 1 base and the J gene end by 5 bases; junction bases not matched to a gene: 1. This CDR3 contains 14 residues. Germline V gives CDR1 SGHNT, CDR2 YYREEE (reference sequence). Written as DNA, the CDR3 is TGTGCCAGCAGCTTGACGGGGGGGACCGGGGAGCTGTTTTTT. This codes for CASSLTGGTGELFF.

J is TRBJ2-2 and V is TRBV7-8, with a weak D call TRBD1 (6 bases). CDR1 and CDR2 (germline): SGHVS, FQNEAQ. Trimming left V 3 bases short and J 0 bases short, with 11 bases between. The CDR3 is 16 amino acids. DNA of the CDR3: TGTGCCAGCAGCTTGACGGACAGAACGAACACCGGGGAGCTGTTTTTT. Encoded protein: CASSLTDRTNTGELFF.

The rearrangement links TRBV27 to TRBJ2-3; D gene uncertain. The V end was cut by 2 bases, the J end by 0 bases, with 12 bases between. The germline V gene encodes CDR1 MNHEY and CDR2 SMNVEV (reference sequence). The CDR3 contains 16 residues. Here the CDR3 reads CASSLRPRPSTDTQYF. CDR3 in DNA: TGTGCCAGCAGTTTAAGGCCGCGGCCTAGCACAGATACGCAGTATTTT.

The chain joins TRBV29-1 to TRBJ1-2; perhaps TRBD1 as D (6 bases). The CDR3 is made up of 15 amino acids. The germline V gene encodes CDR1 SQVTM and CDR2 ANQGSEA. V lost 0 bases and J lost 5, with 16 bases in between. This chain's CDR3 is CSVEDRPQGIYGYTF. CDR3 DNA: TGCAGCGTTGAAGATCGGCCTCAGGGGATTTATGGCTACACCTTC.

The chain recombines TRBV5-8 with TRBJ2-2, with D perhaps matching TRBD1 (6 bases). This CDR3 comprises 17 residues. V gave up 4 bases and J gave up 0 bases, with 16 bases separating them. Per germline, CDR1 SGHTS and CDR2 YDEGEE. The CDR3 loop is CASSPSSGAANTGELFF. The CDR3 DNA reads TGTGCCAGCAGCCCCTCGTCAGGGGCCGCGAACACCGGGGAGCTGTTTTTT.

J is TRBJ1-5 and V is TRBV19; D is unclear. The CDR3 covers 13 residues. Trimming took 7 bases from V and 3 from J, leaving 10 bases between them. CDR1 LNHDA and CDR2 SQIVND come from the germline V gene (reference sequence). The CDR3 spells CASKYQNNQPQHF. The CDR3 DNA reads TGTGCCAGTAAATACCAGAACAATCAGCCCCAGCATTTT.

This chain links TRBV29-1 with TRBJ1-5, with TRBD1 matching over 8 bases. V was clipped by 3 bases and J by 2 bases; unmatched bases: 0. The CDR3 sequence is 13 residues long. Germline CDR1 reads SQVTM; CDR2 reads ANQGSEA. Here the CDR3 DNA reads TGCAGCGTTGAGACAGGGGGCAATCAGCCCCAGCATTTT. Its protein is CSVETGGNQPQHF.

The chain links TRBV5-1 to TRBJ2-7; 12 bases are a match to TRBD2. The V segment lost 0 bases and the J segment 3 bases; nucleotides outside the gene matches: 1. Germline V gene data show CDR1 as SGHRS and CDR2 as YFSETQ. This CDR3 contains 15 residues. This chain's CDR3 is CASSLGGLAGYEQYF. DNA of the CDR3: TGCGCCAGCAGCTTGGGGGGACTAGCGGGCTACGAGCAGTACTTC.

This clone has more than one count but fewer than ten. The chain couples TRBV18 to TRBJ1-2; perhaps TRBD1 as D (6 bases). Trimming removed 6 bases from V and 6 bases from J, with 14 bases in between. The CDR3 contains 13 residues. Germline-derived CDR1 and CDR2 are KGHSH and LQKENI. The CDR3 nucleotides are TGTGCCAGCTCGCCGGACAGCCTCGATGGCTACACCTTC. Translating it yields CASSPDSLDGYTF.

DNA of the CDR3: TGTGCCAGCAGCCGAAGCGATCGGGGAGATACGCAGTATTTT. It yields the protein CASSRSDRGDTQYF. The chain has TRBV2 and TRBJ2-3; a possible D gene is TRBD2 (5 bases). Germline CDR1 SNHLY, CDR2 FYNNEI. CDR3 length: 14 amino acids. With 6 bases removed from V and 5 bases from J, the gap between germline ends came to 15 bases.

This chain links TRBV10-3 with TRBJ2-1; 10 bases match TRBD2. After removal of 4 bases from V and 8 bases from J, the junction contained 2 bases not matched to a gene. The CDR3 is 13 amino acids. Germline values: CDR1 ENHRY, CDR2 SYGVKD. CDR3 in amino acids: CAISVLAGDEQFF. CDR3 DNA sequence: TGTGCCATCAGTGTCCTAGCGGGGGATGAGCAGTTCTTC.

V is TRBV12-5 and J is TRBJ1-3; TRBD1 aligns across 7 bases. V shed 5 bases and J 2 bases; nucleotides not matched to a gene: 9. The CDR3 consists of 16 residues. Germline-derived CDR1 and CDR2 are LGHNT and FRNRAP. CDR3 sequence reads: CASGPPTGWTGNTIYF. Here the CDR3 DNA reads TGTGCTAGTGGTCCGCCGACAGGGTGGACTGGAAACACCATATATTTT.

The chain carries TRBV7-8 and TRBJ2-5; 10 bases match TRBD2. V gave up 7 bases and J gave up 1 base; unmatched junction bases: 3. The germline V gene has CDR1 SGHVS and CDR2 FQNEAQ. The CDR3 has 14 residues. The CDR3 region has the DNA TGTGCCAGCATCGGACTAGCGGTCCAAGAGACCCAGTACTTC. It codes for CASIGLAVQETQYF.

The chain combines TRBV5-1 with TRBJ2-7; no definite D call. CDR1 and CDR2 (germline): SGHRS, YFSETQ. There are 15 residues in the CDR3. With 1 base removed from V and 4 bases from J, the gap between germline ends came to 15 bases. CDR3 amino acids: CASSLSPSKQYEQYF. The CDR3 region has the DNA TGCGCCAGCAGCTTGTCGCCCTCGAAACAGTACGAGCAGTACTTC.

The V call is TRBV28, the J call TRBJ1-6; the D is unclear. Per the germline V gene, CDR1 is MDHEN and CDR2 is SYDVKM. Trimming stripped 7 bases from V and 8 bases from J, with 9 bases between. The CDR3 runs 12 residues. The CDR3 protein is CASTAGDSPLHF. In DNA, the CDR3 is TGTGCCAGCACCGCCGGGGATTCACCCCTCCACTTT. Drawing the rest from reference TRBV28 and TRBJ1-6, the complete variable domain is DVKVTQSSRYLVKRTGEKVFLECVQDMDHENMFWYRQDPGLGLRLIYFSYDVKMKEKGDIPEGYSVSREKKERFSLILESASTNQTSMYLCASTAGDSPLHFGNGTRLTVT.

The chain is built from TRBV27 and TRBJ2-7; a possible D gene is TRBD2 (6 bases). The V end was cut by 3 bases, the J end by 1 base, with 16 bases between. In germline, CDR1 is MNHEY, CDR2 SMNVEV (reference sequence). CDR3 size: 16 residues. CDR3 protein: CASSLSGTLTSYEQYF. The CDR3 coding sequence is TGTGCCAGCAGTTTGTCCGGGACTCTAACGTCCTACGAGCAGTACTTC.

The chain combines TRBV7-9 with TRBJ2-7, with D possibly TRBD2 on 6 matching bases. V lost 5 bases and J 2 bases, leaving 19 bases between the germline ends. The CDR3 loop spans 16 amino acids. Per germline, CDR1 SEHNR and CDR2 FQNEAQ (reference sequence). CDR3: CASSKMTGDWAYEQYF. The CDR3 nucleotides read TGTGCCAGCAGCAAAATGACCGGGGACTGGGCCTACGAGCAGTACTTC.

CDR3 loop: CASRGTSGGLTYEQYF. DNA of the CDR3: TGCGCCAGCAGGGGGACTAGCGGGGGGCTAACCTACGAGCAGTACTTC. This chain uses TRBV10-2 with TRBJ2-7; 15 bases are shared with TRBD2. This CDR3 comprises 16 residues. Germline CDR1 and CDR2: WSHSY and SAAADI. The V gene end was trimmed by 6 bases and the J gene end by 2 bases; junction bases not matched to a gene: 5.

The J gene is TRBJ2-7, the V gene TRBV11-1; TRBD2 might be the D (5 bases). From germline, CDR1 is SGHAT and CDR2 FQDESV (reference sequence). V was trimmed by 1 base and J by 1 base, leaving 11 bases between them. The CDR3 is made up of 15 amino acids. CDR3 coding DNA: TGTGCCAGCAGCTTAGAGACGGGGTTGTCCTACGAGCAGTACTTC. Amino acids: CASSLETGLSYEQYF.

A single count supports this clone. V usage is TRBV7-9 and J usage is TRBJ1-5, with D perhaps TRBD1 (6 bases). Germline V gives CDR1 SEHNR, CDR2 FQNEAQ (reference sequence). V was pared by 5 bases and J by 7 bases, with 15 bases between. CDR3 length equals 14 residues. Written as DNA, the CDR3 is TGTGCCAGCAGCGATGAGGGGGTAGCGCAGCCCCAGCATTTT. This translates into CASSDEGVAQPQHF.

The rearrangement joins TRBV6-4 to TRBJ2-7, with D tentatively TRBD2 (5 bases). This CDR3 has 14 amino acids. V lost 6 bases to trimming and J lost 7 bases, with 19 bases between them. CDR1 and CDR2 from the germline V gene are MRHNA and SNTAGT. This chain's CDR3 is CASSLPGTWREQYF. The CDR3 bases are TGTGCCAGCAGCCTCCCGGGAACTTGGAGGGAGCAGTACTTC.